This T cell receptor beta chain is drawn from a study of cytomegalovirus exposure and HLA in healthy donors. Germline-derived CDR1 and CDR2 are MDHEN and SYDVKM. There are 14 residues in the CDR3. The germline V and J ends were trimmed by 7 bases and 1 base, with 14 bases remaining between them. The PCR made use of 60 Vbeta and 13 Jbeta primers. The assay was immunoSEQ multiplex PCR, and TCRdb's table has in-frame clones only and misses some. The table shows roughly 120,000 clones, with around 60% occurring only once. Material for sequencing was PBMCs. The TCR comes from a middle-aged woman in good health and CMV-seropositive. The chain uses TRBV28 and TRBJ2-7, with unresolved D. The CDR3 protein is CASNRAHTSYEQYF. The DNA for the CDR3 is TGTGCCAGCAACCGTGCCCACACATCCTACGAGCAGTACTTC.